The sequence of this TCR beta chain was determined in a study of technical replicates of blood from several donors. Profiling relied on immunoSEQ multiplex PCR, and the TCRdb table lists in-frame clones only, not all of them. The table lists roughly 67,000 clones, roughly 98% of them singletons, with approximately 0.17% in the top ten. The CDR3 length is 15 residues. The germline V gene has CDR1 LNHDA and CDR2 SQIVND (reference sequence). V shed 3 bases and J 4 bases; nucleotides not matched to a gene: 4. V and J are TRBV19 and TRBJ2-5, with 11 bases aligning to TRBD2. The sample consisted of T cells isolated from PBMCs. This receptor was identified in a human donor in good health. The CDR3 is CASSISGGAPETQYF. The CDR3 DNA follows: TGTGCCAGTAGTATTAGCGGGGGGGCCCCAGAGACCCAGTACTTC.